A single TCR beta chain is shown here with its context. This specimen comes from a study of control samples from healthy donors and cancer patients. Profiling relied on immunoSEQ multiplex PCR, and the TCRdb table lists in-frame clones only, not all of them. The sample has tens of thousands of clones, 88% seen once. This CDR3 is 16 amino acids long. V lost 1 base, J lost 0 bases, and 12 bases lay in between. The germline V gene encodes CDR1 LNHDA and CDR2 SQIVND (reference sequence). The sequencing sample was made of PBMCs. The TCR comes from a man aged 45-60 years with head and neck cancer. V gene TRBV19 combines with J gene TRBJ1-1; no firm D call. The CDR3 DNA sequence: TGTGCCAGTAGTATAGGCGGGAATAGAATGAACACTGAAGCTTTCTTT. Its protein is CASSIGGNRMNTEAFF.